The present TCR beta chain was sequenced within a study of T cells expressing NK-cell markers (dated by TCRdb to 2018 to 2020). In the study overall: In sorted CD3+CD56+NKG2C+, CD3+CD56+NKG2C- and CD3+CD56-NKG2C+ T-cell subsets from 7 to 9 donors, TCR beta-chain repertoires were profiled. Among the eight sequenced donors, seven were HCMV-seropositive and one was HCMV-seronegative. The eight sequenced donors were randomly selected healthy volunteers, three men and five women. Sequencing of the libraries produced 2 x 150 bp reads on Illumina HiSeq 2000/2500, MiSeq or NextSeq. Results and caveats for the whole study, not just this receptor: Those dominant clonotypes were again the most abundant among CD3+CD56-NKG2C+ cells in a handful of donors, at about 25-65%. Whether the expanded NKG2C-expressing T cell clones were specific for HCMV antigens was left unclear. In more than five donors, the dominant CD3+CD56+NKG2C+ clonotypes were found to rank among the top 10 CD8+ clonotypes and to make up roughly 1.0-7.0% of CD8+ T cells.

As for this clonotype: Its antigen is still unknown.

There are 17 amino acids in the CDR3, from cysteine to phenylalanine inclusive. No DNA sequence was recorded. The germline V gene yields SGHTA for CDR1 and FQGNSA for CDR2. HCMV-specific IgG was detected in serum with a commercial ELISA kit to determine HCMV serostatus. Peripheral blood mononuclear cells were isolated from blood by Ficoll density gradient centrifugation. Sequencing relied on an Illumina HiSeq 2000. TCR beta cDNA libraries were prepared using 5'RACE template switching, which introduced a universal primer site and unique molecular identifiers. cDNA synthesis was primed from the TCR beta constant segment and was followed by two successive PCR amplification steps. The paper's processing steps were these. MIGEC was used to demultiplex reads and group reads by UMI, and MiTCR was used to assemble and quantify clonotypes. To remove erroneous sequences, TCR cDNA sequences were retained only when supported by two or more reads. The tcR package was used for downstream repertoire analysis, with clonotypes matched between fractions based on CDR3 nucleotide sequence plus V segment. VDJmatch was used to annotate antigen specificity against VDJdb, with one amino acid substitution allowed in CDR3. TCRdb reanalyzed the reads, keeping one entry per CDR3 protein sequence and omitting DNA. For this entry, the V and J calls and clone size follow TCRdb and not the study's own pipeline. The data table for this sample lists 500,000 to 700,000 distinct CDR3 sequences. The top ten clones comprise around 3.3% of the sample.

This TCR derives from a man aged 18 to 29 in good health. Donor details come from another sample of the same person, matched by shared clones. Material: blood T cells: a sorted CD56 or NKG2C T cell subset, CD4+ or CD8+ T cells, or bulk PBMC T cells (not recorded which). The sequence joins TRBV7-2 to TRBJ1-4; TCRdb's D call of TRBD1 is untestable without DNA. CDR3 sequence: CASSSALKTGFEEKLFF. The full variable domain, with segments outside the CDR3 supplied by the reference TRBV7-2 and TRBJ1-4 proteins, appears as GAGVSQSPSNKVTEKGKDVELRCDPISGHTALYWYRQSLGQGLEFLIYFQGNSAPDKSGLPSDRFSAERTGGSVSTLTIQRTQQEDSAVYLCASSSALKTGFEEKLFFGSGTQLSVL.